These T cell receptor beta chains were read from a single sample in a study of CD8 T cells in Susac syndrome. TCRdb re-derived calls from the immunoSEQ multiplex PCR reads in MiXCR, one entry per CDR3 protein. The profile shows some 190,000 distinct CDR3 sequences, 94% of them singletons. The sequenced material came from CD4+ T cells from PBMCs. The source of these receptors is a human donor with Susac syndrome. The CDR3 runs from the conserved cysteine through the conserved F or W. Fields, in order: CDR3 protein, CDR3 DNA, clone size, D gene, J gene, V gene. A D gene is named only where the DNA matches it firmly. The size of a clone is reported for some rows only, either as once, few or many, or as a class for expanded clones.

CASGDSPLHF TGTGCCAGTGGGGATTCACCCCTCCACTTT - - TRBJ1-6 TRBV19
CASTSVVGTVIEKLFF TGTGCCAGCACCTCCGTCGTCGGGACAGTGATTGAAAAACTGTTTTTT - TRBD1 TRBJ1-4 TRBV6-2/TRBV6-3
CASSYSRGRSEQYF TGTGCCAGCAGTTACTCTCGCGGGCGCTCCGAGCAGTACTTC - - TRBJ2-7 TRBV6-5
CASSQEGGENEQFF TGCGCCAGCAGCCAAGAAGGCGGAGAAAATGAGCAGTTCTTC - - TRBJ2-1 TRBV4-3
CASSIDGTGVQPQHF TGTGCCAGCAGTATAGACGGGACAGGGGTTCAGCCCCAGCATTTT - TRBD1 TRBJ1-5 TRBV2
CATSDNRDVNEQFF TGTGCCACCAGTGACAACAGGGATGTCAATGAGCAGTTCTTC - - TRBJ2-1 TRBV24-1
CASSQGDRITYEQYF TGTGCCAGCAGCCAGGGGGACAGGATTACCTACGAGCAGTACTTC - TRBD1 TRBJ2-7 TRBV14
CASSDYETGTYNEQFF TGTGCCAGCAGTGATTATGAGACAGGGACCTACAATGAGCAGTTCTTC - TRBD1 TRBJ2-1 TRBV25-1
CASSYQRRPASPLHF TGTGCCAGCAGTTACCAGCGTCGACCGGCTTCACCCCTCCACTTT - - TRBJ1-6 TRBV6-5
CSARGRGQAASDEQFF TGCAGTGCTAGGGGAAGGGGACAGGCGGCCAGTGATGAGCAGTTCTTC - TRBD1 TRBJ2-1 TRBV20-1
CASSLQGALYEQYF TGTGCCAGCAGCTTACAGGGGGCTTTGTACGAGCAGTACTTC - TRBD1 TRBJ2-7 TRBV11-2
CAWSDQGMNTEAFF TGTGCCTGGAGCGACCAGGGGATGAACACTGAAGCTTTCTTT - - TRBJ1-1 TRBV30
CASSVREKWTGELFF TGTGCCAGCAGCGTACGGGAGAAGTGGACCGGGGAGCTGTTTTTT - - TRBJ2-2 TRBV9
CASGPSSANTGELFF TGTGCCAGCGGCCCCTCAAGCGCGAACACCGGGGAGCTGTTTTTT - - TRBJ2-2 TRBV11-2
CSASGSSETQYF TGCAGTGCTAGTGGCTCCTCGGAGACCCAGTACTTC - - TRBJ2-5 TRBV20-1
CASSRSGTVQLRGTQYF TGTGCCAGCAGTCGCTCCGGGACAGTACAATTAAGAGGGACCCAGTACTTC - TRBD1 TRBJ2-5 TRBV12-3/TRBV12-4
CASSQAFGQGTAGNTIYF TGTGCCAGCAGCCAAGCGTTCGGACAGGGGACCGCTGGAAACACCATATATTTT once TRBD1 TRBJ1-3 TRBV4-2
CAWSVRQDPLLNYGYTF TGTGCCTGGAGTGTACGACAGGACCCCCTCCTTAACTATGGCTACACCTTC - - TRBJ1-2 TRBV30
CASSQDRQPSNYGYTF TGTGCCAGCAGCCAAGATCGACAGCCATCTAACTATGGCTACACCTTC - - TRBJ1-2 TRBV4-2
CASSAGQAENIQYF TGTGCCAGCAGTGCGGGACAGGCCGAAAACATTCAGTACTTC - TRBD1 TRBJ2-4 TRBV2
CSAPGGDQETQYF TGCAGTGCCCCAGGGGGAGATCAAGAGACCCAGTACTTC - TRBD1 TRBJ2-5 TRBV20-1
CASSQVLQETQYF TGCGCCAGCAGCCAAGTCCTTCAAGAGACCCAGTACTTC - - TRBJ2-5 TRBV4-3
CASSWGDRGTEAFF TGTGCCAGCAGTTGGGGGGACAGGGGAACTGAAGCTTTCTTT - TRBD1 TRBJ1-1 TRBV27
CASSQVSGQPQHF TGTGCCAGCAGCCAAGTCTCAGGACAGCCCCAGCATTTT once - TRBJ1-5 TRBV4-2
CSARRLIADSTDTQYF TGCAGTGCCAGGCGCCTAATAGCAGATAGCACAGATACGCAGTATTTT - - TRBJ2-3 TRBV20-1
CATREGGNQPQHF TGTGCCACCAGGGAAGGGGGCAATCAGCCCCAGCATTTT - - TRBJ1-5 TRBV6-2/TRBV6-3
CASSLGTGGTEAFF TGTGCCAGCAGTTTGGGGACAGGAGGGACTGAAGCTTTCTTT - TRBD1 TRBJ1-1 TRBV12-3/TRBV12-4
CASSQDGTYGYTF TGCGCCAGCAGCCAAGATGGGACCTATGGCTACACCTTC - - TRBJ1-2 TRBV4-1
CSVERGGSDTQYF TGCAGCGTCGAGCGGGGGGGGTCAGATACGCAGTATTTT once TRBD2 TRBJ2-3 TRBV29-1
CASSKGQGSSPLHF TGTGCCAGCAGCAAGGGACAGGGATCCTCACCCCTCCACTTT - TRBD1 TRBJ1-6 TRBV6-5
CASSIDMNTEAFF TGTGCCAGTAGTATAGATATGAACACTGAAGCTTTCTTT - - TRBJ1-1 TRBV19
CSARGRFYEQYF TGCAGTGCTAGGGGACGGTTCTACGAGCAGTACTTC - - TRBJ2-7 TRBV20-1
CASSYGDTQYF TGTGCCAGCAGTTACGGCGATACGCAGTATTTT - - TRBJ2-3 TRBV6-5
CASSLVGFNEQYF TGTGCCAGCAGCTTAGTTGGGTTCAACGAGCAGTACTTC - - TRBJ2-7 TRBV7-6
CSARNPGATNTEAFF TGCAGTGCTAGAAATCCCGGGGCGACTAACACTGAAGCTTTCTTT - - TRBJ1-1 TRBV20-1
CASSLSGFEETQYF TGTGCCAGCAGTTTATCCGGGTTTGAAGAGACCCAGTACTTC - - TRBJ2-5 TRBV27
CATGRGNSPLHF TGTGCCACCGGGAGGGGGAATTCACCCCTCCACTTT - - TRBJ1-6 TRBV7-8